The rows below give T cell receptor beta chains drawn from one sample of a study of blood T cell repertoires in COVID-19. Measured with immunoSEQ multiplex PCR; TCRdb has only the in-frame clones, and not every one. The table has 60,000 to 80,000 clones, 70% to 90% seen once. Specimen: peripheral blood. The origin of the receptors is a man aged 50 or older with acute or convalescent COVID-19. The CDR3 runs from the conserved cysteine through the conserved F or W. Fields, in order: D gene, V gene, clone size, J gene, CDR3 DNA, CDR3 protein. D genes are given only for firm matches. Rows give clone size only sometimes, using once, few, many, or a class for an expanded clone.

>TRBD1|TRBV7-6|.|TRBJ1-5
TGTGCCAGCAGAAAACTGGGACAGGGGAACAATCAGCCCCAGCATTTT
CASRKLGQGNNQPQHF
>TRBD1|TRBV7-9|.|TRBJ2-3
TGTGCCAGCAGGTTCCGGGACAGGGCAGATACGCAGTATTTT
CASRFRDRADTQYF
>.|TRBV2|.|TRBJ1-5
TGTGCCAGCAGTGAACGTCGGGTTCAGCCCCAGCATTTT
CASSERRVQPQHF
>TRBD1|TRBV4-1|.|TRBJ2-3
TGCGCCAGCAGCGCAACGACAGGGTGGAGCACAGATACGCAGTATTTT
CASSATTGWSTDTQYF
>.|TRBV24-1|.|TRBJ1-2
TGTGCCACCAGCGTCAAGGGGGAAGGCTACACCTTC
CATSVKGEGYTF
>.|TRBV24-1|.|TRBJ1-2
TGTGCCACCAGTGATCACAGCGGCCTGGGCTACACCTTC
CATSDHSGLGYTF
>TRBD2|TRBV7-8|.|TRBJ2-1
TGTGCCAGCAGCTTAGTCCTAGCGGGGAGGGCTTCCTACAATGAGCAGTTCTTC
CASSLVLAGRASYNEQFF
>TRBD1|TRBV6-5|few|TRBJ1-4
TGTGCCAGCAGGGCCCCAGGGGGCGGTAATGAAAAACTGTTTTTT
CASRAPGGGNEKLFF
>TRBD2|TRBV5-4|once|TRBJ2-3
TGTGCCAGCAGCTTGGTTAGCGGGGGGGACACAGATACGCAGTATTTT
CASSLVSGGDTDTQYF
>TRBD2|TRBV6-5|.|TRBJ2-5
TGTGCCAGCAGCCACGGGGGGGCGGGTGAGACCCAGTACTTC
CASSHGGAGETQYF
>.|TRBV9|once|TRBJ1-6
TGTGCCAGCAGCGTCTACGGTTCACCCCTCCACTTT
CASSVYGSPLHF
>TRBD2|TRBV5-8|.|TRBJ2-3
TGTGCCAGCAGCCGTAGCGGGGTCACGGAAGATACGCAGTATTTT
CASSRSGVTEDTQYF
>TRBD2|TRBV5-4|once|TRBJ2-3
TGTGCCAGCCCCTCATTAATCTTAGCGGGGGCTCTCCCCACAGATACGCAGTATTTT
CASPSLILAGALPTDTQYF
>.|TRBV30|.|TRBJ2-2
TGTGCCTCGACAGGGAACACCGGGGAGCTGTTTTTT
CASTGNTGELFF
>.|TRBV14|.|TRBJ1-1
TGTGCCAGCAGCCAAGATTCTCTAAACACTGAAGCTTTCTTT
CASSQDSLNTEAFF
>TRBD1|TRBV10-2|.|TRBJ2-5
TGCGCCAGCAGTGACCCCGGGACAGGGTTAGAGGAGACCCAGTACTTC
CASSDPGTGLEETQYF
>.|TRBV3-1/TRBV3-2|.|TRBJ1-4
TGTGCCAGCAGCCCAGATCCGGCAGGGGCCGCTAATGAAAAACTGTTTTTT
CASSPDPAGAANEKLFF
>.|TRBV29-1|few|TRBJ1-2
TGCAGCGTTGAGGAGGGGTTGAACTATGGCTACACCTTC
CSVEEGLNYGYTF
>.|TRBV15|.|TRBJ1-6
TGTGCCACCAGCAGAGGCGGCCCACCCCTCCACTTT
CATSRGGPPLHF
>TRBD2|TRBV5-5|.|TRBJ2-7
TGTGCCAGCAGCTTAAAACAGAAAACTAGCGGCTTCTCTTACGAGCAGTACTTC
CASSLKQKTSGFSYEQYF
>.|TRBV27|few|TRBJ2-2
TGTGCCAGCAGTTTAAGATCTGCAGGGTTGGGCGGGGAGCTGTTTTTT
CASSLRSAGLGGELFF
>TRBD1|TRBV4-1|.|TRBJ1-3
TGCGCCAGCAGCCAAGGCCTTTTACGGAGGGACAGCGGAAACACCATATATTTT
CASSQGLLRRDSGNTIYF
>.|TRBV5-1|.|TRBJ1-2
TGCGCCAGCAGCTTCTACTCCCCGGGGGGAGACTATGGCTACACCTTC
CASSFYSPGGDYGYTF
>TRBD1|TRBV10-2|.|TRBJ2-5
TGCGCCAGCAGTGATAGGGGGCAGGGGGAGACCCAGTACTTC
CASSDRGQGETQYF
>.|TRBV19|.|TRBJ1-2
TGTGCCAGTAGCCCTGACAGATATGGCTACACCTTC
CASSPDRYGYTF
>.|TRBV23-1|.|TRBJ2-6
TGCGCCAGGAGCGTGCACCGACCTTTGGGGGGACCCTCTGGGGCCAACGTCCTGACTTTC
CARSVHRPLGGPSGANVLTF
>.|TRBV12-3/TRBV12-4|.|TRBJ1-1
TGTGCCAGCAGGCCCAGGGCTAGCACTGAAGCTTTCTTT
CASRPRASTEAFF
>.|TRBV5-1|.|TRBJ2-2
TGCGCCAGCAGCCCCACGGGAATGGAGCTGTTTTTT
CASSPTGMELFF